These T cell receptor beta chains were read from a single sample in a study of cytomegalovirus exposure and HLA in healthy donors. Generated by immunoSEQ multiplex PCR, the TCRdb table keeps only in-frame clones and is missing some. This sample has 150,000 to 160,000 clones; roughly 80% occur once, and the top ten carry 9.5% to 15%. Sequencing was done on a sample of PBMCs. These receptors originate from a man between 25 and 39 years old in good health and CMV-seropositive. Both conserved end residues are trimmed from each CDR3.

cdr3_aa j_call v_call
ASSQERRRNNSPLH TRBJ1-6 TRBV4-2
ASSPPVNRDYGYT TRBJ1-2 TRBV18
ASSAAGTLNTEAF TRBJ1-1 TRBV5-1
ASSSSGGSYEQY - TRBV9
ASSATTNLDRGYGYT TRBJ1-2 TRBV2
ASSLRGFWGYT TRBJ1-2 TRBV28
ASSELSAGGPSTDTQY TRBJ2-3 TRBV19
ASSEEGGDTEAF TRBJ1-1 TRBV2
SVVASSYEQY TRBJ2-7 TRBV29-1
ASSELSAGELF TRBJ2-2 TRBV2
ASSDHRGLAKNIQY TRBJ2-4 TRBV19
ASSPPYGGFYGYT TRBJ1-2 TRBV5-6
ASMGGSSYEQY TRBJ2-7 TRBV21-1
ASSQGLDTQY TRBJ2-3 TRBV7-9
ASSYDREGGNEQF TRBJ2-1 TRBV27
ASSLESGGGQETQY TRBJ2-5 TRBV5-5
ASSPPWAHNEQF TRBJ2-1 TRBV7-9
ASSPRTGENIQY TRBJ2-4 TRBV28
AWSIPPAGLAGTGELF TRBJ2-2 TRBV30
ASRQTNRDRVHTGELF TRBJ2-2 TRBV11-2
ASSLPQDVHNEQF TRBJ2-1 TRBV5-1
SVRTGLHIGELF TRBJ2-2 TRBV29-1
ASSTSGSGTGELF TRBJ2-2 TRBV28
ASSYTSGRVYEQF TRBJ2-1 TRBV6-5
ASSDRTGYGYT TRBJ1-2 TRBV2
SSDDRNYGYT TRBJ1-2 TRBV29-1
ASSAPGLAGVHEQY TRBJ2-7 TRBV9
ASSKHRDRDIEAF TRBJ1-1 TRBV28
ASSTGGTTEAF TRBJ1-1 TRBV19
ASSLEAGQQYEQY TRBJ2-7 TRBV7-8
ASSPSDRGVTGELF TRBJ2-2 TRBV18
SVGGTTYTGELF TRBJ2-2 TRBV29-1
ASSPRDSYEQY TRBJ2-7 TRBV10-2
ARSPAGGGQETQY TRBJ2-5 TRBV28
ASSLSGQGAEGYT TRBJ1-2 TRBV27
ASSLDVASYEQY TRBJ2-7 TRBV5-1
ASSSRRDRANIYGYT TRBJ1-2 TRBV7-9
ASSLSGQGIDEQY TRBJ2-7 TRBV27
ASRGGLDTEAF TRBJ1-1 TRBV6-1
ASSLRLAGTISIYEQF TRBJ2-1 TRBV5-1
ASSESRDRVRFDGYT TRBJ1-2 TRBV10-1